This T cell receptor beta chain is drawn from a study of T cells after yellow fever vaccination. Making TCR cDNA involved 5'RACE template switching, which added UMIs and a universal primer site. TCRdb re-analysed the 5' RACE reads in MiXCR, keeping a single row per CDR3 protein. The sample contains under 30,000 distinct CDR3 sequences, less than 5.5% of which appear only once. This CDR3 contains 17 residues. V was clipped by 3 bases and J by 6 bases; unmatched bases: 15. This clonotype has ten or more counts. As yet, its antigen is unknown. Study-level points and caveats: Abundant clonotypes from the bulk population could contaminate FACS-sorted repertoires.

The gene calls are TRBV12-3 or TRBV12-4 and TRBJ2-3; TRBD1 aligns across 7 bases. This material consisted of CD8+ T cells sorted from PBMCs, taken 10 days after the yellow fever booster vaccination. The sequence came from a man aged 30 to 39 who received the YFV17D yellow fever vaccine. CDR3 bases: TGTGCCAGCAGTTTCACCCGCCTGGGACAGCCGTTCGATACGCAGTATTTT. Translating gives CASSFTRLGQPFDTQYF.